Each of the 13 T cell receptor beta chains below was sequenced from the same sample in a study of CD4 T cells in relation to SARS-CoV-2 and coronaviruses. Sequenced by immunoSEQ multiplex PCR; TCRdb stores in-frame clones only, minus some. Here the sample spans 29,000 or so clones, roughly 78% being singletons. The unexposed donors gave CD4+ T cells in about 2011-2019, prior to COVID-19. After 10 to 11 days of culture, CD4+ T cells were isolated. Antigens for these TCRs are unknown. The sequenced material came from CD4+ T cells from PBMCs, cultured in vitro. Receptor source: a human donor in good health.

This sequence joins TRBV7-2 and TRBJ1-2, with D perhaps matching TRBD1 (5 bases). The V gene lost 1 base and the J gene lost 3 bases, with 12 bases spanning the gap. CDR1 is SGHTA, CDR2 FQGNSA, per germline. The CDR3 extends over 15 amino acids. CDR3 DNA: TGTGCCAGCAGCTTAGGGGGGGATGTGGACTATGGCTACACCTTC. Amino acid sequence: CASSLGGDVDYGYTF.

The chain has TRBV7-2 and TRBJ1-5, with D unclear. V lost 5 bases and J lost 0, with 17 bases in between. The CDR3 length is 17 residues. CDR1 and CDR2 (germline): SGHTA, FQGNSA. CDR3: CASSPGPLLYSNQPQHF. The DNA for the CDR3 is TGTGCCAGCAGCCCCGGTCCCCTGCTGTATAGCAATCAGCCCCAGCATTTT.

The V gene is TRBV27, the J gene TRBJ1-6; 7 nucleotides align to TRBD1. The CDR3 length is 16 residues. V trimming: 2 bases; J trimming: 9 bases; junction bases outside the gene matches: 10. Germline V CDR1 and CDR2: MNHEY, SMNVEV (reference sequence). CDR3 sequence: CASSLRNQGVPSPLHF. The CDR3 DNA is TGTGCCAGCAGTTTAAGGAACCAGGGGGTCCCTTCACCCCTCCACTTT.

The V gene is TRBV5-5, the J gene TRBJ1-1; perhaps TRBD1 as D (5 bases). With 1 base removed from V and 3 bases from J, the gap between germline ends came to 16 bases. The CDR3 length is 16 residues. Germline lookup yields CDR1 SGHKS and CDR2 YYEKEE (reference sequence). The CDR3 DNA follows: TGTGCCAGCAGCTTGTGGGTGAGTGGGGGGTACACTGAAGCTTTCTTT. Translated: CASSLWVSGGYTEAFF.

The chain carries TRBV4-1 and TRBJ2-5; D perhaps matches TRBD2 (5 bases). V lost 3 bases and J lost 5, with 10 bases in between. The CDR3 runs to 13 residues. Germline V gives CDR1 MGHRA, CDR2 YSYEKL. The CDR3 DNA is TGCGCCAGCAGCCATCCGGGGTTGGAGACCCAGTACTTC. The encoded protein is CASSHPGLETQYF.

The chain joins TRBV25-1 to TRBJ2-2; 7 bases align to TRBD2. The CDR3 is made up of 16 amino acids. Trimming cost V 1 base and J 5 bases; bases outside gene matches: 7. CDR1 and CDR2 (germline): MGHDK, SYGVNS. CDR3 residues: CASSESAGLQTGELFF. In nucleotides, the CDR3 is TGTGCCAGCAGTGAATCTGCGGGACTACAAACCGGGGAGCTGTTTTTT.

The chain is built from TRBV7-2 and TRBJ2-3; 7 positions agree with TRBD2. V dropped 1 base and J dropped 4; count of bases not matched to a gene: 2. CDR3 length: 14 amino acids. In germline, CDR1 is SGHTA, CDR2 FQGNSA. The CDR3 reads CASSLGLAADTQYF. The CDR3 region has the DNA TGTGCCAGCAGCTTAGGACTAGCAGCAGATACGCAGTATTTT. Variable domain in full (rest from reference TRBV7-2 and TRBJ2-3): GAGVSQSPSNKVTEKGKDVELRCDPISGHTALYWYRQSLGQGLEFLIYFQGNSAPDKSGLPSDRFSAERTGGSVSTLTIQRTQQEDSAVYLCASSLGLAADTQYFGPGTRLTVL.

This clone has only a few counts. CDR3: CASSFQGYEQYF. Written as DNA, the CDR3 is TGTGCCAGCAGCTTCCAGGGTTACGAGCAGTACTTC. The chain employs TRBV7-9 and TRBJ2-7; possible D gene TRBD1, 5 bases. The V end was cut by 3 bases, the J end by 4 bases, with 7 bases between. Germline V gives CDR1 SEHNR, CDR2 FQNEAQ (reference sequence). This CDR3 comprises 12 residues.

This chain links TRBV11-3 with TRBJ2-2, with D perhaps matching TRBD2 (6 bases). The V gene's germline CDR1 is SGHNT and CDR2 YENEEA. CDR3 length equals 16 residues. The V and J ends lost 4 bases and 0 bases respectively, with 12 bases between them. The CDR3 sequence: CASSSGLAANTGELFF. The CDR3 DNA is TGTGCCAGCAGCTCGGGACTGGCCGCGAACACCGGGGAGCTGTTTTTT. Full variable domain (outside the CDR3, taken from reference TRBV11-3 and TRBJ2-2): EAGVVQSPRYKIIEKKQPVAFWCNPISGHNTLYWYLQNLGQGPELLIRYENEEAVDDSQLPKDRFSAERLKGVDSTLKIQPAELGDSAVYLCASSSGLAANTGELFFGEGSRLTVL.

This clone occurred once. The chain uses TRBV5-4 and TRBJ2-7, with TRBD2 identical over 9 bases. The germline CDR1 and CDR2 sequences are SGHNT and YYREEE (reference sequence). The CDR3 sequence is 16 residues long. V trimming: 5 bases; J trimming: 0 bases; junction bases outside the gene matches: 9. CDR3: CASRAGLAAHSYEQYF. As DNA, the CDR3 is TGTGCCAGCAGGGCGGGACTAGCCGCACACTCCTACGAGCAGTACTTC.

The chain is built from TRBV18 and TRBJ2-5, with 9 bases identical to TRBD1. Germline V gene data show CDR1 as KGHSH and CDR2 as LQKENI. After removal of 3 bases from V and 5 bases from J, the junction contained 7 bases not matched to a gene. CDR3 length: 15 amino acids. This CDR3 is CASSPRDRELETQYF. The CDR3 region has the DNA TGTGCCAGCTCACCCCGGGACAGGGAGCTGGAGACCCAGTACTTC.

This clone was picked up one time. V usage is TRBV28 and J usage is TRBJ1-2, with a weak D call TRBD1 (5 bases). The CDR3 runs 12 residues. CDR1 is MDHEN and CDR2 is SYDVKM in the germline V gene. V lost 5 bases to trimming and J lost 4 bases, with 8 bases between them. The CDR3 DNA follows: TGTGCCAGCAGTCCCGGGACCTATGGCTACACCTTC. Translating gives CASSPGTYGYTF.

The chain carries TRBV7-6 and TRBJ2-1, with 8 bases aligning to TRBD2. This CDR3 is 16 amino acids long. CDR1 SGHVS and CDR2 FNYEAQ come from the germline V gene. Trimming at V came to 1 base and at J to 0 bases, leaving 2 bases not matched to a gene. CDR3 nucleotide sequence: TGTGCCAGCAGCTTAGATCTAGCGGGCTCCTACAATGAGCAGTTCTTC. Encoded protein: CASSLDLAGSYNEQFF.